This TCR beta chain was retrieved from a study of cytomegalovirus exposure and HLA in healthy donors. PCR used 60 Vbeta primers and 13 Jbeta primers. Using immunoSEQ multiplex PCR, the repertoire was profiled, and TCRdb retains in-frame clones only, with some absent. This sample carries some 120,000 clones, 55% to 70% of them seen once, and the ten largest clones take about 2%. General study results and limits: Versus the approximately 700-donor mean, an Asian-associated ancestry cluster reportedly showed fewer N-insertions in a later analysis. Highly shared sequence variants in one cluster were likely a sequencing artifact.

Concerning this clone itself: Its target is not known.

The sample taken for sequencing was PBMCs. This TCR derives from a woman in her 30s in good health and CMV-seronegative.

This chain's CDR3 is CASSPTTGTGGYEQYF. The CDR3 bases are TGTGCCAGCTCACCAACGACCGGGACCGGGGGCTACGAGCAGTACTTC. This rearrangement joins TRBV18 to TRBJ2-7, with D possibly matching TRBD2 (6 bases). V was trimmed by 2 bases and J by 3 bases, leaving 17 bases between them. From germline, CDR1 is KGHSH and CDR2 LQKENI. The CDR3 is 16 amino acids.